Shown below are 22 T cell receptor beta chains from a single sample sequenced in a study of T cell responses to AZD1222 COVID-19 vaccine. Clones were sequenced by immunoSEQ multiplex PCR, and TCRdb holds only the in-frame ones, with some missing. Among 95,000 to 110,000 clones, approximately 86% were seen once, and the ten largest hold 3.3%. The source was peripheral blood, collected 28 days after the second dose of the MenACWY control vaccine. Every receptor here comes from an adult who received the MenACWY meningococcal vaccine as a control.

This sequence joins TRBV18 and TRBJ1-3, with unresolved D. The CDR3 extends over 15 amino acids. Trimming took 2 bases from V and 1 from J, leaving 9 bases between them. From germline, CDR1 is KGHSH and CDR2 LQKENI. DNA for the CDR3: TGTGCCAGCTCACCAGGCAGGCAGTCTGGAAACACCATATATTTT. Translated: CASSPGRQSGNTIYF. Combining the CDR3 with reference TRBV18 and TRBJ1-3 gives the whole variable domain NAGVMQNPRHLVRRRGQEARLRCSPMKGHSHVYWYRQLPEEGLKFMVYLQKENIIDESGMPKERFSAEFPKEGPSILRIQQVVRGDSAAYFCASSPGRQSGNTIYFGEGSWLTVV.

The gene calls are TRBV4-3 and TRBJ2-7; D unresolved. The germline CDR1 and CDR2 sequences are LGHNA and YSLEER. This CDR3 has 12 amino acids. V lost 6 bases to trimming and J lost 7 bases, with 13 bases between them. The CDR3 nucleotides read TGCGCCAGCAGTCGGAGTGGTCGGGAGCAGTACTTC. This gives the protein CASSRSGREQYF.

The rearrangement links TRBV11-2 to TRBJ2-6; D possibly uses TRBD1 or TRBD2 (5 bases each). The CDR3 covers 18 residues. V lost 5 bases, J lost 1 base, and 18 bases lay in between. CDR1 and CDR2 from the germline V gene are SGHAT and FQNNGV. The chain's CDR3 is CASSGRPGPSSGANVLTF. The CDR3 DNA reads TGTGCCAGCAGCGGCCGACCGGGACCTTCATCTGGGGCCAACGTCCTGACTTTC. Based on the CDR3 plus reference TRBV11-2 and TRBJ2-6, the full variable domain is EAGVAQSPRYKIIEKRQSVAFWCNPISGHATLYWYQQILGQGPKLLIQFQNNGVVDDSQLPKDRFSAERLKGVDSTLKIQPAKLEDSAVYLCASSGRPGPSSGANVLTFGAGSRLTVL.

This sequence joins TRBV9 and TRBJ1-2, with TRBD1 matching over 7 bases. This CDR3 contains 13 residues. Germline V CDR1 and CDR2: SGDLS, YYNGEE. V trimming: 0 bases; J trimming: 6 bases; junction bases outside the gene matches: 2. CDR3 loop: CASSVDQGDGYTF. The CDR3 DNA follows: TGTGCCAGCAGCGTAGACCAGGGGGATGGCTACACCTTC.

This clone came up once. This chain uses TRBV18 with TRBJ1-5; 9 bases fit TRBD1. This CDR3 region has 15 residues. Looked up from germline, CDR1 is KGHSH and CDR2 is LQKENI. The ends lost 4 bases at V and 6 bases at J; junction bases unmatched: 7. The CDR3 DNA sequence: TGTGCCAGCTCACAAACGGGACAGGGCAGTCAGCCCCAGCATTTT. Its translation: CASSQTGQGSQPQHF.

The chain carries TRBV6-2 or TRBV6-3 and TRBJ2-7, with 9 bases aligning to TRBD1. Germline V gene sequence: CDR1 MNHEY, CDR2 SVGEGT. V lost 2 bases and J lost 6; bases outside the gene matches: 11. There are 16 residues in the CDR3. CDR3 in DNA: TGTGCCAGCAGTTACCCCCCCGGGACAGGGAGCATCGAGCAGTACTTC. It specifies CASSYPPGTGSIEQYF.

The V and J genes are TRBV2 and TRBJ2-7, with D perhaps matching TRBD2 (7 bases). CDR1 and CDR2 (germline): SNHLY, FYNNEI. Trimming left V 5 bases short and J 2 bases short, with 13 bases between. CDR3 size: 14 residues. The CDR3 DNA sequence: TGTGCCAGCAGTCCTGGGGGGGCCCCCTACGAGCAGTACTTC. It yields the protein CASSPGGAPYEQYF.

CDR3 protein: CASSNRLTVDSGNTIYF. For the CDR3, the DNA is TGTGCCAGCTCAAACCGACTTACAGTAGACTCTGGAAACACCATATATTTT. V and J are TRBV18 and TRBJ1-3; D not certain. The germline V gene encodes CDR1 KGHSH and CDR2 LQKENI. Trimming took 5 bases from V and 0 from J, leaving 17 bases between them. CDR3 length: 17 amino acids.

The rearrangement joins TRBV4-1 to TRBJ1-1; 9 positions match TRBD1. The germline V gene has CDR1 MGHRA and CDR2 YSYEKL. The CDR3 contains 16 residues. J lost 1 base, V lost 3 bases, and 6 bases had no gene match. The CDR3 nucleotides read TGCGCCAGCAGCCAGGCTCGGGACAGGGCGAACACTGAAGCTTTCTTT. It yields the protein CASSQARDRANTEAFF.

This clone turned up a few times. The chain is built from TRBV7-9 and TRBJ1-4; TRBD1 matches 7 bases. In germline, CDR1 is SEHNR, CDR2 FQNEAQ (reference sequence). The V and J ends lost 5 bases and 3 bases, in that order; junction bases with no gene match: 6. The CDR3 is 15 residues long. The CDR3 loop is CASSITGVANEKLFF. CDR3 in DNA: TGTGCCAGCAGCATCACAGGGGTGGCTAATGAAAAACTGTTTTTT. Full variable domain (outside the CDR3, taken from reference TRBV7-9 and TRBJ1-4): DTGVSQNPRHKITKRGQNVTFRCDPISEHNRLYWYRQTLGQGPEFLTYFQNEAQLEKSRLLSDRFSAERPKGSFSTLEIQRTEQGDSAMYLCASSITGVANEKLFFGSGTQLSVL.

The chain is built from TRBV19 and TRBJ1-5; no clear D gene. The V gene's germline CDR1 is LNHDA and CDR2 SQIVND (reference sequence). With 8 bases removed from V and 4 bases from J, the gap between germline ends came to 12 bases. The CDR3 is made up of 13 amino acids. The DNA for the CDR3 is TGTGCCAGTTCGAGTACCCTTAATCAGCCCCAGCATTTT. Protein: CASSSTLNQPQHF. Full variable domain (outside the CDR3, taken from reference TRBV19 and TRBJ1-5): DGGITQSPKYLFRKEGQNVTLSCEQNLNHDAMYWYRQDPGQGLRLIYYSQIVNDFQKGDIAEGYSVSREKKESFPLTVTSAQKNPTAFYLCASSSTLNQPQHFGDGTRLSIL.

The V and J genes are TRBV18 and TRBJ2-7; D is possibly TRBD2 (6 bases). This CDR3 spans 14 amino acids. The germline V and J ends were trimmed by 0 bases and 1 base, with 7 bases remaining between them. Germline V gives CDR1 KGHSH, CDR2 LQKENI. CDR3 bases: TGTGCCAGCTCACCACCGGGGGGTTCCTACGAGCAGTACTTC. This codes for CASSPPGGSYEQYF.

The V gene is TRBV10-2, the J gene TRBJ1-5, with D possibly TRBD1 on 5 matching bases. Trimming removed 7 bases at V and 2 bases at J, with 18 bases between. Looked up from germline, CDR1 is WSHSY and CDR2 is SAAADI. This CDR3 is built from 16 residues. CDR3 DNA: TGCGCCAGCAAGGGAGGGTGGAGAGGGGGCAATCAGCCCCAGCATTTT. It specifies CASKGGWRGGNQPQHF.

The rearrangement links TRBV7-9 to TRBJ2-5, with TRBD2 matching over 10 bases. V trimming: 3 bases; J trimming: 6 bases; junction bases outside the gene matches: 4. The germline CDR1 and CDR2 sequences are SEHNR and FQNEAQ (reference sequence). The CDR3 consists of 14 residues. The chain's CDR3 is CASSLVAGGQTQYF. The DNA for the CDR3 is TGTGCCAGCAGCTTGGTAGCGGGGGGTCAGACCCAGTACTTC.

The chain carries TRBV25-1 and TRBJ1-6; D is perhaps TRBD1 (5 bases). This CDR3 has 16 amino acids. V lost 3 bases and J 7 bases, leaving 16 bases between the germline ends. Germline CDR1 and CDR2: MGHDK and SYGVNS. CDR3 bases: TGTGCCAGCAGTGATCCCCAGGGCAGAGGGAATTCACCCCTCCACTTT. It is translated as CASSDPQGRGNSPLHF.

CDR3 DNA: TGTGCCAGCAGCTTAGCTAGCGGGGGGGCGAGGGCAGATACGCAGTATTTT. Protein sequence: CASSLASGGARADTQYF. The chain uses TRBV7-2 and TRBJ2-3; 11 positions match TRBD2. CDR1 is SGHTA, CDR2 FQGNSA, per germline. The ends lost 0 bases at V and 4 bases at J; junction bases unmatched: 6. The CDR3 has 17 residues.

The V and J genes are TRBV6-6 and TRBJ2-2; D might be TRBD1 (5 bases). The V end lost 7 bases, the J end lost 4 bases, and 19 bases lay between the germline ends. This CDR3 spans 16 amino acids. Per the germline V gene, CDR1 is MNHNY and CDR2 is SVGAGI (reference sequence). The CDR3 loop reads CASTSPQGQVTGELFF. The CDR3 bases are TGTGCCAGCACCTCCCCCCAGGGTCAGGTCACCGGGGAGCTGTTTTTT.

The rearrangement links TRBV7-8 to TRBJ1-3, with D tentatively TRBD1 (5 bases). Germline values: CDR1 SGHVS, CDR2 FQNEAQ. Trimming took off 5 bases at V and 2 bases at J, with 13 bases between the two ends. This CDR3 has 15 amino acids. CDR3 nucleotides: TGTGCCAGCAGCCCCGGTGGGACTCCTGGAAACACCATATATTTT. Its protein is CASSPGGTPGNTIYF.

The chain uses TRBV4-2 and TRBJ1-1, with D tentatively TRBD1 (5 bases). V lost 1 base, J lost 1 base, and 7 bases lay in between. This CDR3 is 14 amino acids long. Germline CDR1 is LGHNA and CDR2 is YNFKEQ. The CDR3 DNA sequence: TGTGCCAGCAGCCAAGGGGGCAGGAACACTGAAGCTTTCTTT. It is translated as CASSQGGRNTEAFF.

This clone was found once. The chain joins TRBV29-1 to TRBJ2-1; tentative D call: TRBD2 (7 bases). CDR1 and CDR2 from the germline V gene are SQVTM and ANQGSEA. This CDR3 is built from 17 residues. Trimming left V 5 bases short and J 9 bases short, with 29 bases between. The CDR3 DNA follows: TGCAGCGTTACCCCTGTAGGGGGGGGCTCGCTCTCCGGTGAGCAGTTCTTC. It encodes CSVTPVGGGSLSGEQFF.

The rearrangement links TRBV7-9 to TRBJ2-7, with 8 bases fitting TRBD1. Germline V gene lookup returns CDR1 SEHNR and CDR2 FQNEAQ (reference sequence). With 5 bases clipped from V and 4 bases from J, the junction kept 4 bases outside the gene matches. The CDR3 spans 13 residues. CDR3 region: CASSRDRGYEQYF. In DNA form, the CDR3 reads TGTGCCAGCAGCCGCGACAGGGGTTACGAGCAGTACTTC.

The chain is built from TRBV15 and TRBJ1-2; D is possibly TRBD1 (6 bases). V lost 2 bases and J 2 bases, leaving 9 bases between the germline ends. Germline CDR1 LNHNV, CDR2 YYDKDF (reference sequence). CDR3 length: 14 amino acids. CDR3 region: CATSRQTGNYGYTF. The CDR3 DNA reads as TGTGCCACCAGCAGACAAACAGGGAACTATGGCTACACCTTC.